These T cell receptor beta chains were read from a single sample in a study of blood T cell repertoires in COVID-19. Libraries were prepared by immunoSEQ multiplex PCR; TCRdb keeps only in-frame clonotypes and omits some of them. The repertoire consists of fewer than 300,000 clones, with 82% occurring once and the leading ten covering around 2.9%. Sample: peripheral blood. All receptors derive from a woman between 18 and 30 years old with acute or convalescent COVID-19. The CDR3 runs from the conserved cysteine through the conserved F or W. The size of a clone is reported for some rows only, either as once, few or many, or as a class for expanded clones.

CDR3: CATSRSGTPLETQYF
length: 15
size: -
V: TRBV15

CDR3: CASAPLTGNYGYTF
length: 14
size: few
V: TRBV6-5

CDR3: CAWNSGRAPDTQYF
length: 14
size: -
V: TRBV30

CDR3: CASSLWFLAGDNEQFF
length: 16
size: -
V: TRBV7-2

CDR3: CASSKQGNNQPQHF
length: 14
size: -
V: TRBV5-4

CDR3: CASSPRQGENTEAFF
length: 15
size: -
V: TRBV9

CDR3: CASSFSLSSGRRDNEQFF
length: 18
size: -
V: TRBV13

CDR3: CASSYSTGLIPEAFF
length: 15
size: -
V: TRBV6-5

CDR3: CASSEAAGRGGIYEQYF
length: 17
size: once
V: TRBV2

CDR3: CASSLQDTQYF
length: 11
size: -
V: TRBV5-4

CDR3: CASSLYGTGGSEQYF
length: 15
size: once
V: TRBV7-9

CDR3: CASSALTSTGRIGELFF
length: 17
size: -
V: TRBV9

CDR3: CASSQARYGYTF
length: 12
size: -
V: TRBV14

CDR3: CASSSSGRGPLQETQYF
length: 17
size: once
V: TRBV7-9

CDR3: CASSLVEDTQYF
length: 12
size: -
V: TRBV12-3/TRBV12-4

CDR3: CASSLGGTSGQGSTDTQYF
length: 19
size: -
V: TRBV5-8

CDR3: CATSDFTGGFTGELFF
length: 16
size: -
V: TRBV24-1

CDR3: CASSPGLALDTQYF
length: 14
size: -
V: TRBV7-9

CDR3: CASFDPGYRQETQYF
length: 15
size: few
V: TRBV2

CDR3: CSAEGGRGYGYTF
length: 13
size: -
V: TRBV29-1

CDR3: CSASGPTSGSSPYNEQFF
length: 18
size: once
V: TRBV20-1

CDR3: CASSTGTSGNEQFF
length: 14
size: -
V: TRBV27

CDR3: CASSYGTPYEQYF
length: 13
size: -
V: TRBV12-3/TRBV12-4

CDR3: CAIREPTSYEQFF
length: 13
size: once
V: TRBV10-3

CDR3: CASSHEGYGYTF
length: 12
size: -
V: TRBV6-2/TRBV6-3

CDR3: CASSYSALSTDTQYF
length: 15
size: few
V: TRBV6-5

CDR3: CASSPNDFQGPDTQYF
length: 16
size: many
V: TRBV11-2

CDR3: CASSRSLRQGHGYTF
length: 15
size: -
V: TRBV6-5

CDR3: CSASSELAGVATGELFF
length: 17
size: -
V: TRBV20-1

CDR3: CASSLVRAGVRRETQYF
length: 17
size: -
V: TRBV11-2

CDR3: CASDPAGSGGLSNTGELFF
length: 19
size: -
V: TRBV5-1

CDR3: CASSIWPEVTDTQYF
length: 15
size: -
V: TRBV19

CDR3: CASQTTGTGWNEQYF
length: 15
size: -
V: TRBV28

CDR3: CASSLEGGTGGYEQYF
length: 16
size: -
V: TRBV7-2

CDR3: CASSQEGMREEFF
length: 13
size: -
V: TRBV4-3

CDR3: CASSYGGHGADTQYF
length: 15
size: few
V: TRBV6-2/TRBV6-3

CDR3: CASSLGPRAEAFF
length: 13
size: once
V: TRBV7-9

CDR3: CAGSTGSNTEAFF
length: 13
size: -
V: TRBV9

CDR3: CASSSRLDYEQYF
length: 13
size: -
V: TRBV13

CDR3: CASSFGQVYEQYF
length: 13
size: -
V: TRBV28

CDR3: CASSLLAGGYEQYF
length: 14
size: -
V: TRBV27

CDR3: CASSPRGPSGNTIYF
length: 15
size: -
V: TRBV7-2

CDR3: CASSLNPSVGLAADTQYF
length: 18
size: -
V: TRBV28